Presented here are 18 T cell receptor beta chains from one specimen sequenced in a study of T cells after yellow fever vaccination. Each CDR3 protein is one row after TCRdb ran MiXCR on the 5' RACE reads. Among around 360,000 distinct CDR3 sequences listed, roughly 12% were seen once. Sequenced here: PBMCs, sampled on the day of the first yellow fever vaccination. These receptors came from a man aged 18 to 35 who received the YFV17D yellow fever vaccine.

The V gene is TRBV5-1, the J gene TRBJ1-5, with 7 positions matching TRBD1. The CDR3 extends over 14 amino acids. With 2 bases clipped from V and 8 bases from J, the junction kept 7 bases outside the gene matches. In germline, CDR1 is SGHRS, CDR2 YFSETQ. The DNA for the CDR3 is TGCGCCAGCAGCTTAACAGGGGCCAGGGAGCCCCAGCATTTT. It translates to CASSLTGAREPQHF.

This sequence joins TRBV6-5 and TRBJ1-2; maybe TRBD1 (6 bases). Germline V gene data show CDR1 as MNHEY and CDR2 as SVGAGI. Trimming stripped 3 bases from V and 5 bases from J, with 16 bases between. The CDR3 sequence is 15 residues long. CDR3 DNA sequence: TGTGCCAGCAGTTATAGGGGGACCGAGCCGTATGGCTACACCTTC. Protein: CASSYRGTEPYGYTF.

This clonotype was found a few times. This chain links TRBV5-5 with TRBJ2-2, with 7 positions matching TRBD2. Germline trimming cut 3 bases from V and 5 bases from J; bases unmatched to any gene: 7. CDR3 size: 15 residues. Germline CDR1 SGHKS, CDR2 YYEKEE (reference sequence). The CDR3: CASSSRESLTGELFF. The CDR3 DNA follows: TGTGCCAGCAGCTCGCGGGAGTCCCTAACCGGGGAGCTGTTTTTT.

This clonotype has just a few counts. The rearrangement joins TRBV6-2 or TRBV6-3 to TRBJ2-1, with 8 nucleotides matching TRBD1. V gave up 7 bases and J gave up 4 bases; unmatched junction bases: 9. The CDR3 is 15 amino acids. Germline V lookup: CDR1 MNHEY, CDR2 SVGEGT. The CDR3 sequence is CASTSGQGWYNEQFF. The DNA for the CDR3 is TGTGCCAGCACCTCTGGACAGGGCTGGTACAATGAGCAGTTCTTC.

CDR3 DNA sequence: TGTGCCAGCAGCCCGAGACAGGACGGGAATTATGGCTACACCTTC. Translation: CASSPRQDGNYGYTF. The rearrangement joins TRBV5-5 to TRBJ1-2, with a weak D call TRBD1 (6 bases). Germline V gene sequence: CDR1 SGHKS, CDR2 YYEKEE (reference sequence). Between the trimmed V and J ends, which lost 4 bases and 5 bases, there was a span of 18 bases. This CDR3 is built from 15 residues.

The chain links TRBV24-1 to TRBJ2-1; 8 positions agree with TRBD1. The CDR3 consists of 16 residues. V was clipped by 2 bases and J by 1 base; unmatched bases: 3. Germline CDR1 is KGHDR and CDR2 is SFDVKD. The CDR3 region is CATSDSRGQSYNEQFF. In nucleotides, the CDR3 is TGTGCCACCAGTGATTCCAGGGGGCAATCCTACAATGAGCAGTTCTTC.

This clonotype was counted many times. The chain links TRBV5-1 to TRBJ2-1, with D perhaps assigned TRBD1 or TRBD2 (6 bases each). This CDR3 region has 13 residues. V gave up 4 bases and J gave up 10 bases, with 15 bases separating them. Germline assignment: CDR1 SGHRS and CDR2 YFSETQ. The CDR3 protein is CASSPDRAGEQFF. Here the CDR3 DNA reads TGCGCCAGCAGCCCGGACAGAGCGGGCGAGCAGTTCTTC.

The chain employs TRBV7-9 and TRBJ1-1; D remains ambiguous. Germline CDR1 is SEHNR and CDR2 is FQNEAQ (reference sequence). The CDR3 is 12 residues long. Trimming took 3 bases from V and 8 from J, leaving 10 bases between them. CDR3 amino acids: CASSFAGGEAFF. The CDR3 coding sequence is TGTGCCAGCAGCTTTGCGGGAGGGGAAGCTTTCTTT.

This clonotype was counted a few times. The chain couples TRBV11-1 to TRBJ2-3; 7 nucleotides agree with TRBD1. CDR3 length: 19 amino acids. J was trimmed by 1 base and V by 4 bases; bases with no gene match: 17. The V gene's germline CDR1 is SGHAT and CDR2 FQDESV (reference sequence). CDR3 loop: CASSYGRQGPPKGTDTQYF. The CDR3 DNA reads TGTGCCAGCAGCTACGGCCGACAGGGACCTCCGAAGGGCACAGATACGCAGTATTTT.

V gene TRBV6-5 combines with J gene TRBJ2-1; 14 bases are shared with TRBD2. Germline trimming cut 3 bases from V and 9 bases from J; bases unmatched to any gene: 7. CDR1 is MNHEY, CDR2 SVGAGI, per germline. The CDR3 has 16 amino acids. The CDR3 sequence is CASSYSGLAGVSEQFF. CDR3 bases: TGTGCCAGCAGTTATTCGGGACTAGCGGGGGTGAGTGAGCAGTTCTTC.

This clonotype was found a few times. This chain connects TRBV5-1 to TRBJ2-5; D is possibly TRBD1 (6 bases). This CDR3 comprises 15 residues. V shed 4 bases and J shed 5 bases, with 18 bases lying between them. Germline V gene data show CDR1 as SGHRS and CDR2 as YFSETQ. The CDR3 region is CASSRDNRAEETQYF. CDR3 coding DNA: TGCGCCAGCAGCCGGGACAACCGGGCTGAGGAGACCCAGTACTTC.

There are many counts of this clonotype. The chain combines TRBV12-3 or TRBV12-4 with TRBJ2-5; no clear D. With 5 bases removed from V and 1 base from J, the gap between germline ends came to 11 bases. The CDR3 totals 14 residues. The CDR3 nucleotides are TGTGCCAGCAGTAAAGGCCGGACCCAAGAGACCCAGTACTTC. It specifies CASSKGRTQETQYF.

A few counts support this clonotype. CDR3 region: CASSLERVRAQTSQETQYF. DNA for the CDR3: TGTGCCAGCAGCCTAGAGAGGGTCCGGGCACAGACTTCCCAAGAGACCCAGTACTTC. V and J are TRBV7-8 and TRBJ2-5; maybe TRBD2 (5 bases). The ends were cut back, 5 bases at V and 1 base at J, with 26 bases in the middle. Germline assignment: CDR1 SGHVS and CDR2 FQNEAQ. The CDR3 spans 19 residues.

V is TRBV7-2 and J is TRBJ2-2; D not resolved. The CDR3 length is 15 residues. V was pared by 2 bases and J by 1 base, with 8 bases between. Germline CDR1 reads SGHTA; CDR2 reads FQGNSA. In DNA, the CDR3 is TGTGCCAGCAGCTTAATCGGTCTGAACACCGGGGAGCTGTTTTTT. Translated, it gives CASSLIGLNTGELFF.

Only a few counts were recorded for this clonotype. V is TRBV11-2 and J is TRBJ2-1; D gene uncertain. This CDR3 has 12 amino acids. Germline V lookup: CDR1 SGHAT, CDR2 FQNNGV. Trimming left V 4 bases short and J 8 bases short, with 9 bases between. This CDR3 is CASSSQTHEQFF. The DNA for the CDR3 is TGTGCCAGCAGCTCCCAGACCCATGAGCAGTTCTTC. Full variable domain (remainder filled in from reference TRBV11-2 and TRBJ2-1): EAGVAQSPRYKIIEKRQSVAFWCNPISGHATLYWYQQILGQGPKLLIQFQNNGVVDDSQLPKDRFSAERLKGVDSTLKIQPAKLEDSAVYLCASSSQTHEQFFGPGTRLTVL.

Many counts were recorded for this clonotype. V is TRBV27 and J is TRBJ1-3; D is unclear. This CDR3 comprises 13 residues. V was shortened by 2 bases and J by 7 bases, with 9 bases between the two germline ends. Germline CDR1 is MNHEY and CDR2 is SMNVEV (reference sequence). CDR3 sequence: CASSLGPGNTIYF. The CDR3 DNA sequence: TGTGCCAGCAGTTTAGGGCCAGGCAACACCATATATTTT.

The chain couples TRBV29-1 to TRBJ2-3; 8 bases are a match to TRBD2. Germline-derived CDR1 and CDR2 are SQVTM and ANQGSEA. Unmatched junction bases numbered 4, after V lost 1 base and J lost 7 bases. This CDR3 is built from 13 residues. This CDR3 reads CSVEGTSKYTQYF. CDR3 bases: TGCAGCGTTGAAGGGACTAGCAAATATACGCAGTATTTT.

The chain recombines TRBV5-1 with TRBJ2-2, with D unresolved. V shed 0 bases and J shed 4 bases, with 4 bases lying between them. The CDR3 has 13 amino acids. CDR1 is SGHRS, CDR2 YFSETQ, per germline. CDR3 in DNA: TGCGCCAGCAGCTTGGTGTTCACCGGGGAGCTGTTTTTT. Its protein is CASSLVFTGELFF.